The next 10 T cell receptor beta chains were all read from a single sample in a study of PD-L1 blockade in urothelial cancer (TCRdb year 2017). The receptor library was made with the immunoSEQ multiplex PCR assay. The table was pulled from immuneACCESS by TCRdb, which kept in-frame rearrangements only. Such tables lose some clones; where checked, under half of the loss comes from unresolved V genes, and the rest has no known cause. The sample table shows about 45,000 clones, and approximately 78% are seen once. 13% of the sample lies in the top ten. Explained via the paper, the time point label denotes: peripheral blood 6 weeks after treatment start. This specimen consisted of PBMCs, obtained around atezolizumab (anti-PD-L1) treatment. Every receptor here comes from a man in his sixties with urothelial cancer.

This chain connects TRBV2 to TRBJ2-7; D not certain. The CDR3 spans 11 residues. CDR1 is SNHLY, CDR2 FYNNEI, per germline. Trimming removed 9 bases at V and 3 bases at J, with 9 bases between. CDR3 in amino acids: CASSLSYEQYF. The CDR3 region has the DNA TGTGCCAGTAGCCTCAGCTACGAGCAGTACTTC.

The CDR3 here is CASTRLSSGAGTDTQYF. The CDR3 DNA reads as TGTGCCAGCACCCGGCTCTCTAGCGGAGCTGGCACAGATACGCAGTATTTT. This chain connects TRBV5-4 to TRBJ2-3; 7 bases match TRBD2. The length of the CDR3 is 17 residues. Germline CDR1 SGHNT, CDR2 YYREEE (reference sequence). Unmatched junction bases numbered 14, after V lost 6 bases and J lost 1 base.

V usage is TRBV6-6 and J usage is TRBJ1-2; TRBD1 is a possible D gene (5 bases). The CDR3 runs 16 residues. Deletions cut 5 bases from V and 5 bases from J, with 21 bases between. Germline-derived CDR1 and CDR2 are MNHNY and SVGAGI (reference sequence). The CDR3 region is CASSPAATVKFYGYTF. CDR3 bases: TGTGCCAGCAGTCCGGCCGCGACAGTAAAGTTTTATGGCTACACCTTC.

The V gene is TRBV7-2, the J gene TRBJ2-1, with TRBD1 identical over 7 bases. Germline loops: CDR1 SGHTA, CDR2 FQGNSA. The CDR3 runs to 15 residues. The J segment lost 3 bases and the V segment lost 4 bases, leaving 6 bases of the junction unmatched. DNA of the CDR3: TGTGCCAGCAGCTATACAGGGGTCGGCTACAATGAGCAGTTCTTC. This encodes CASSYTGVGYNEQFF.

V gene TRBV7-9 combines with J gene TRBJ2-7, with D possibly TRBD2 on 6 matching bases. The CDR3 has 16 residues. Germline values: CDR1 SEHNR, CDR2 FQNEAQ (reference sequence). Trimming pared 0 bases from V and 0 bases from J, leaving 12 bases between. The CDR3 spells CASSLAGGGYSYEQYF. CDR3 sequence (DNA): TGTGCCAGCAGCTTAGCAGGAGGAGGGTACTCCTACGAGCAGTACTTC.

The J gene is TRBJ1-5, the V gene TRBV19, with D maybe TRBD1 (6 bases). This CDR3 has 14 amino acids. Germline assignment: CDR1 LNHDA and CDR2 SQIVND (reference sequence). Trimming shortened V by 5 bases and J by 1 base, and 9 bases separated the two germline ends. The chain's CDR3 is CASSLTGSNQPQHF. In nucleotides, the CDR3 is TGTGCCAGTAGTCTTACAGGGAGCAATCAGCCCCAGCATTTT.

This chain joins TRBV4-2 and TRBJ1-1; D gene ambiguous. V was pared by 1 base and J by 0 bases, with 9 bases between. Germline CDR1 LGHNA, CDR2 YNFKEQ. The CDR3 has 15 amino acids. CDR3 loop: CASSQGAVLNTEAFF. CDR3 nucleotides: TGTGCCAGCAGCCAAGGGGCTGTTCTGAACACTGAAGCTTTCTTT.

The rearrangement links TRBV28 to TRBJ1-2, with D hard to call. CDR3 length equals 16 residues. V lost 1 base and J lost 6, with 18 bases in between. CDR1 is MDHEN, CDR2 SYDVKM, per germline. The CDR3 nucleotides are TGTGCCAGCAGTTTATCCGCCCCTGGGCAAGTCCATGGCTACACCTTC. The encoded protein is CASSLSAPGQVHGYTF.

V is TRBV11-2 and J is TRBJ2-1; D is perhaps TRBD1 (5 bases). Trimming stripped 4 bases from V and 5 bases from J, with 9 bases between. The CDR3 covers 13 residues. Germline V gene lookup returns CDR1 SGHAT and CDR2 FQNNGV. CDR3 protein: CASSSTGNNEQFF. The DNA of the CDR3 is TGTGCCAGCAGCTCTACAGGAAACAATGAGCAGTTCTTC.

This chain links TRBV5-8 with TRBJ1-1; 8 nucleotides line up with TRBD1. In germline, CDR1 is SGHTS, CDR2 YDEGEE. V was pared by 2 bases and J by 4 bases, with 7 bases of the junction left unmatched. This CDR3 region has 15 residues. CDR3 in DNA: TGTGCCAGCAGCTTCTCAGGGGGCTGGGTCACTGAAGCTTTCTTT. Its translation: CASSFSGGWVTEAFF.